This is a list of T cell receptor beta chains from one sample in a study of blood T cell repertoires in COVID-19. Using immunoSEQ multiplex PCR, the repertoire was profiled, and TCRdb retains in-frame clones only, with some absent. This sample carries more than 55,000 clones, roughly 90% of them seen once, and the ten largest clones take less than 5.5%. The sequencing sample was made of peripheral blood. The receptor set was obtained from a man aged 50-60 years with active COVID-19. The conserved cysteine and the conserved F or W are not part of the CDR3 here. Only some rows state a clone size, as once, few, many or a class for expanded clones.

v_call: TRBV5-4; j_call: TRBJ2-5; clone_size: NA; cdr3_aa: ASSWRGRETQY
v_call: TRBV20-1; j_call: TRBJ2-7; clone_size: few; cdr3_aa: SASGVNEQY
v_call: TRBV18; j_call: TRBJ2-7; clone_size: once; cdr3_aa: ASSMGRGGSYEQY
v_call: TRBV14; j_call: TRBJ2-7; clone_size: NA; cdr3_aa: ASSQEGPGFEQY
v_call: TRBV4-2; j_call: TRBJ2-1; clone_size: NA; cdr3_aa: ASSRGGSGGAGAYNEQF
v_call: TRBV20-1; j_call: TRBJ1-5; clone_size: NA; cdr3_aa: SASAGILSNQPQH
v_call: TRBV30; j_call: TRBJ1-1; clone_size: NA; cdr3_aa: AWSVIKGLRNTEAF
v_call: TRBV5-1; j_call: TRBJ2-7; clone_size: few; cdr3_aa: ASSLPDRAGQY
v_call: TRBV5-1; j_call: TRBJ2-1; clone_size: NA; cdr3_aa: ASSSGGQGYYNEQF
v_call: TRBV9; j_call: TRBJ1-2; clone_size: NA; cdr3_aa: ASSGSRFRGYT
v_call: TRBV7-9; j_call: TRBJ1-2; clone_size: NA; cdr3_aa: ASSSDRADGYT
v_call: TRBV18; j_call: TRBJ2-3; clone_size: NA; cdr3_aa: ASSTNGRGTDTQY
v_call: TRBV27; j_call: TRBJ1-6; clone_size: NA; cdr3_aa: ASKLYPRGNSPLH
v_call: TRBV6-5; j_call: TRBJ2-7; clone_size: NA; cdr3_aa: ASSYSAGGPYEQY
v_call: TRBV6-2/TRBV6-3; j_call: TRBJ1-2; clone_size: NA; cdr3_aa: ASSYTRVGYT
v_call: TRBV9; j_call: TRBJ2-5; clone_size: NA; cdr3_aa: ASSVGTRRSQETQY
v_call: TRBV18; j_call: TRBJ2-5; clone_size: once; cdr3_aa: ASSPGSAETQY
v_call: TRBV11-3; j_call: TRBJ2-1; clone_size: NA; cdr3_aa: ASSEKFHRQLGNEQF
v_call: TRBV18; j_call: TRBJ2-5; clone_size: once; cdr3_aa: ASSREQGAAETQY
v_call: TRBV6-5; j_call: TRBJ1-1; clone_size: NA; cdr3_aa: ASGDRHTEAF
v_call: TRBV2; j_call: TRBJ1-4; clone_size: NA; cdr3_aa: ASSGQGPLEREKLF
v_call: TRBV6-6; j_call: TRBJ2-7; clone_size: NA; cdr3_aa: ASSPQGRYYEQY
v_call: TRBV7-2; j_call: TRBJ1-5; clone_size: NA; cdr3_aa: ASSLDGGGQPQH
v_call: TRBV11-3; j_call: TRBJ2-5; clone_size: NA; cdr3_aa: ASSLKAETQY
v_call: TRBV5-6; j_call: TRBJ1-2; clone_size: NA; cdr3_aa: ASSQVGYGYT
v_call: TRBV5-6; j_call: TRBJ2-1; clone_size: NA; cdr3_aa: ASSLRLAGAGEQF
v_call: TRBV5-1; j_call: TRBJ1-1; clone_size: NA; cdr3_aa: ASSLTTGGTRKTEAF
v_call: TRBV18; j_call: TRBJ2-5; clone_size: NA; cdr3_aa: ASSPGRSGEETQY
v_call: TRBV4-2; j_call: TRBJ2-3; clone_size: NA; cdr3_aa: ASSPLVAGYTDTQY
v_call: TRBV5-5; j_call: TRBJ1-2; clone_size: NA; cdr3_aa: ASSPSGQLSGYT
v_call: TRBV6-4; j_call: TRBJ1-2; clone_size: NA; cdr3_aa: ASSSDSGGGYT
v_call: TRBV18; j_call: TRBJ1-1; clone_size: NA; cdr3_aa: ASSPRQGQTAEAF
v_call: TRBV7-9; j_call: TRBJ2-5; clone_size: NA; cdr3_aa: ASSKGRQVQETQY
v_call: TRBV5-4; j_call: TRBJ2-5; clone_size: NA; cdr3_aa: ASSWGETVGTQY
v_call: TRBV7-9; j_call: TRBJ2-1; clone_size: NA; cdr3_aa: ASSLVRTQLYNEQF
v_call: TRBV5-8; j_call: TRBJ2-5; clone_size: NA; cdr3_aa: ASSSGLAGGLETQY
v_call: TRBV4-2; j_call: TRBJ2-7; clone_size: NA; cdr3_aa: ASSQDCQREDREQY
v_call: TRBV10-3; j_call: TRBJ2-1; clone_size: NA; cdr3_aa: AISEGTSEYNEQF
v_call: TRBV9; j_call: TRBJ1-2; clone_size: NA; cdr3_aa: ASSPAWSGGRGYT
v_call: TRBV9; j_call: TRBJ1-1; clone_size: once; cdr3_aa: ASSVVSGTEAF
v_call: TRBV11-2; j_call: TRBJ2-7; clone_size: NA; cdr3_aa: ASSSEGLAGGVEQY
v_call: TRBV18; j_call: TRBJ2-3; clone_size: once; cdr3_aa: ASSPPGQGKADTQY
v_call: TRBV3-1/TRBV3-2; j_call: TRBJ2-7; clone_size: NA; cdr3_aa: ASSQKTVTYEQY
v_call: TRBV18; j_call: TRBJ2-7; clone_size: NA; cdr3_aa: ASSPRDRASGEQY
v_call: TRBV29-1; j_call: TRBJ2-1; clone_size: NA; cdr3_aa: SVDGGMRGEQF
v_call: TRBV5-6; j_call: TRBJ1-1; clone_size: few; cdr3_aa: ASRTGGTEAF
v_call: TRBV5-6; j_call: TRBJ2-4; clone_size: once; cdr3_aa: ASTREVLLAKNIQY
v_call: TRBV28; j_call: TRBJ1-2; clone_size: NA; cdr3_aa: ASSLTLDSYGYT
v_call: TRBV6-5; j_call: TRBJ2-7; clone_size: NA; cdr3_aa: ASSPSGLQAQY
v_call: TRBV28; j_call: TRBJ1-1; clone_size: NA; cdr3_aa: ASTVAGGGNTEAF
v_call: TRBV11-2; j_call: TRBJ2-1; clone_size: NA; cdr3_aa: ASSLRGNTLEQF
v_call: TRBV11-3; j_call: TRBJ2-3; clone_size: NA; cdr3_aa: ASSPRTASTDTQY
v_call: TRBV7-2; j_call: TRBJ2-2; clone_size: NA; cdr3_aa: ASRSGGTGELF